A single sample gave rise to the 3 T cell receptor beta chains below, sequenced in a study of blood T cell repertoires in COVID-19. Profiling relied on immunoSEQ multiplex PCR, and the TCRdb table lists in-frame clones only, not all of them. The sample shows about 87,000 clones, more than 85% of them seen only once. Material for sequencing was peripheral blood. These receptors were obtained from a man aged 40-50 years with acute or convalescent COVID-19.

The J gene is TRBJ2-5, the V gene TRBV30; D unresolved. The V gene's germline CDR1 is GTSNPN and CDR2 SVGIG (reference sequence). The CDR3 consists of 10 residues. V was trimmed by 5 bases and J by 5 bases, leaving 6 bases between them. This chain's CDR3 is CAWGRETQYF. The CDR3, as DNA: TGTGCCTGGGGCAGGGAGACCCAGTACTTC.

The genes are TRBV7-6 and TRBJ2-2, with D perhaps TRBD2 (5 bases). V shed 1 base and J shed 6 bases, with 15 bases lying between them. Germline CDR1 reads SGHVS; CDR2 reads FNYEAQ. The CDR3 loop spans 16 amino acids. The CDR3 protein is CASSLEATGGPGELFF. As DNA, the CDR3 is TGTGCCAGCAGCTTAGAAGCGACTGGAGGACCCGGGGAGCTGTTTTTT.

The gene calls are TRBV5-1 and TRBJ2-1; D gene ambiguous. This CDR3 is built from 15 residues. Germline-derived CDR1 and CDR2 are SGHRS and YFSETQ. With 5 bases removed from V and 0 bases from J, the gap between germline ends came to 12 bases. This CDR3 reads CASSRTTGSYNEQFF. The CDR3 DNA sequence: TGCGCCAGCAGTCGAACAACGGGCTCCTACAATGAGCAGTTCTTC.